The 30 T cell receptor beta chains given below trace back to one sample, sequenced in a study of radiation and T cells in renal cell carcinoma. Treatment in this sample: 15 Gy SBRT to primary tumor, nephrectomy 4 weeks later. TCRdb's copy holds only in-frame clones and misses some; the assay was immunoSEQ multiplex PCR. This table has roughly 20,000 clones, 60% to 75% appearing once. The sequencing used tumor tissue, collected from a patient whose treatment included radiotherapy and nephrectomy. The source of these receptors is a woman in her 70s with renal cell carcinoma.

This chain connects TRBV2 to TRBJ1-2, with D uncertain. The germline V gene encodes CDR1 SNHLY and CDR2 FYNNEI. This CDR3 is built from 12 residues. V shed 6 bases and J shed 6 bases, with 11 bases lying between them. The CDR3, as DNA: TGTGCCAGCAGCTTAGGATTAAATGGCTACACCTTC. This sequence encodes CASSLGLNGYTF. The complete variable domain, with remaining parts taken from reference TRBV2 and TRBJ1-2, reads EPEVTQTPSHQVTQMGQEVILRCVPISNHLYFYWYRQILGQKVEFLVSFYNNEISEKSEIFDDQFSVERPDGSNFTLKIRSTKLEDSAMYFCASSLGLNGYTFGSGTRLTVV.

This chain joins TRBV4-1 and TRBJ1-2; unclear D gene. With 5 bases removed from V and 10 bases from J, the gap between germline ends came to 20 bases. CDR3 length equals 14 residues. The germline V gene has CDR1 MGHRA and CDR2 YSYEKL. In DNA, the CDR3 is TGCGCCAGCAGCGAACCGGGATCAACTATGGCCTACACCTTC. It translates to CASSEPGSTMAYTF.

This clone has a handful of counts. The chain recombines TRBV11-3 with TRBJ2-5; D is unclear. V lost 4 bases to trimming and J lost 1 base, with 1 base between them. The CDR3 length is 11 residues. Looked up from germline, CDR1 is SGHNT and CDR2 is YENEEA. CDR3 residues: CASSSQETQYF. CDR3 DNA sequence: TGTGCCAGCAGCTCCCAAGAGACCCAGTACTTC. The full variable domain, its missing parts supplied by reference TRBV11-3 and TRBJ2-5, is EAGVVQSPRYKIIEKKQPVAFWCNPISGHNTLYWYLQNLGQGPELLIRYENEEAVDDSQLPKDRFSAERLKGVDSTLKIQPAELGDSAVYLCASSSQETQYFGPGTRLLVL.

This clone was counted once. The rearrangement uses TRBV7-2 and TRBJ2-7; TRBD2 agrees at 11 bases. Germline CDR1 SGHTA, CDR2 FQGNSA. This CDR3 contains 15 residues. V was pared by 5 bases and J by 6 bases, with 9 bases of the junction left unmatched. The CDR3 DNA reads TGTGCCAGCAGCCCCCCCCGCGGACTAGCGGGCGAGCAGTACTTC. This gives the protein CASSPPRGLAGEQYF.

The V call is TRBV7-1, the J call TRBJ1-2; weak D call: TRBD1 (5 bases). TRBV7-1 is assigned to the ORF class and has an uncertain function. The CDR3 has 14 residues. V lost 6 bases, J lost 4 bases, and 15 bases lay in between. This chain's CDR3 is CASSPFTGGYGYTF. CDR3 DNA: TGTGCCAGCAGTCCTTTCACAGGCGGCTATGGCTACACCTTC.

V usage is TRBV5-4 and J usage is TRBJ1-6; D gene uncertain. The V end lost 2 bases, the J end lost 5 bases, and 14 bases lay between the germline ends. CDR3 size: 16 residues. CDR1 is SGHNT, CDR2 YYREEE, per germline (reference sequence). CDR3 residues: CASSLPSGPDNSPLHF. The CDR3 DNA reads as TGTGCCAGCAGCTTACCTTCCGGTCCCGATAATTCACCCCTCCACTTT. The full variable domain, in which reference TRBV5-4 and TRBJ1-6 provide the parts outside the CDR3, is ETGVTQSPTHLIKTRGQQVTLRCSSQSGHNTVSWYQQALGQGPQFIFQYYREEENGRGNFPPRFSGLQFPNYSSELNVNALELDDSALYLCASSLPSGPDNSPLHFGNGTRLTVT.

V usage is TRBV11-2 and J usage is TRBJ2-5; 8 bases align to TRBD1. After removal of 5 bases from V and 4 bases from J, the junction contained 6 bases not matched to a gene. In germline, CDR1 is SGHAT, CDR2 FQNNGV. The CDR3 is 14 amino acids. The CDR3 here is CASSHRTGRETQYF. The CDR3 DNA reads as TGTGCCAGCAGCCATAGGACAGGGCGAGAGACCCAGTACTTC.

V gene TRBV27 combines with J gene TRBJ2-7; 9 bases line up with TRBD1. Germline V CDR1 and CDR2: MNHEY, SMNVEV (reference sequence). After removal of 2 bases from V and 4 bases from J, the junction contained 6 bases not matched to a gene. The CDR3 extends over 15 amino acids. The CDR3 here is CASSLTGTGWYEQYF. The CDR3 DNA follows: TGTGCCAGCAGTTTAACCGGGACAGGGTGGTACGAGCAGTACTTC.

This clone was detected a few times. The chain links TRBV9 to TRBJ2-2; 7 bases are a match to TRBD1. The J segment lost 2 bases and the V segment lost 4 bases, leaving 8 bases of the junction unmatched. In germline, CDR1 is SGDLS, CDR2 YYNGEE. This CDR3 has 16 residues. The CDR3 loop reads CASSPPRQGNTGELFF. For the CDR3, the DNA is TGTGCCAGCAGCCCCCCCCGACAGGGTAACACCGGGGAGCTGTTTTTT.

This sequence joins TRBV7-9 and TRBJ1-1; D is unclear. Per germline, CDR1 SEHNR and CDR2 FQNEAQ (reference sequence). V shed 4 bases and J shed 0 bases, with 9 bases lying between them. CDR3 length: 14 residues. The CDR3 protein is CASSSSLMNTEAFF. CDR3 coding DNA: TGTGCCAGCAGCTCCTCCCTGATGAACACTGAAGCTTTCTTT.

About this clone itself: At the DNA level, this CDR3 is encoded by other sequences in the same sample as well. The chain links TRBV19 to TRBJ1-1; D may be TRBD1 (6 bases). From germline, CDR1 is LNHDA and CDR2 SQIVND (reference sequence). Trimming cost V 3 bases and J 5 bases, with 10 bases left between them. The CDR3 spans 13 residues. The CDR3 region has the DNA TGTGCCAGTAGTATGGGCAGGGGAACTGAAGCTTTCTTT. This gives the protein CASSMGRGTEAFF.

The chain couples TRBV29-1 to TRBJ1-1, with D possibly being TRBD1 (5 bases). V was clipped by 4 bases and J by 6 bases, with 15 bases between them. Germline lookup yields CDR1 SQVTM and CDR2 ANQGSEA. The CDR3 has 13 residues. The CDR3 loop is CSVVDRGFSEAFF. The CDR3 nucleotides are TGCAGCGTTGTTGACAGAGGGTTCTCTGAAGCTTTCTTT.

The chain employs TRBV5-1 and TRBJ1-2; perhaps TRBD1 as D (6 bases). The V gene lost 0 bases and the J gene lost 8 bases, with 14 bases spanning the gap. This CDR3 is 14 amino acids long. Germline V gene lookup returns CDR1 SGHRS and CDR2 YFSETQ. The CDR3 coding sequence is TGCGCCAGCAGCTTGGAGGTGGGGGCTGGCGGCTACACCTTC. Protein sequence: CASSLEVGAGGYTF.

This chain joins TRBV6-5 and TRBJ1-2; no clear D. Trimming left V 4 bases short and J 8 bases short, with 17 bases between. The length of the CDR3 is 14 residues. Germline V gene lookup returns CDR1 MNHEY and CDR2 SVGAGI. CDR3 sequence (DNA): TGTGCCAGCAGTTCGGCGGGCCTGAGTAGGGGCTACACCTTC. This gives the protein CASSSAGLSRGYTF.

This sequence joins TRBV27 and TRBJ1-1, with D uncertain. The CDR3 spans 13 residues. Looked up from germline, CDR1 is MNHEY and CDR2 is SMNVEV (reference sequence). Trimming shortened V by 5 bases and J by 5 bases, and 12 bases separated the two germline ends. CDR3 loop: CASSPLPLTEAFF. The DNA for the CDR3 is TGTGCCAGCAGTCCCCTCCCCCTGACTGAAGCTTTCTTT.

The CDR3 region has the DNA TGTGCCAGCAGTAACTCGGGCCTCATCTCTGGAAACACCATATATTTT. This encodes CASSNSGLISGNTIYF. The genes are TRBV25-1 and TRBJ1-3; D is undetermined. V lost 5 bases and J lost 0, with 14 bases in between. The CDR3 extends over 16 amino acids. From germline, CDR1 is MGHDK and CDR2 SYGVNS.

V and J are TRBV19 and TRBJ2-2; 8 bases align to TRBD2. The CDR3 covers 15 residues. Germline V gives CDR1 LNHDA, CDR2 SQIVND (reference sequence). V gave up 2 bases and J gave up 6 bases; unmatched junction bases: 5. The DNA for the CDR3 is TGTGCCAGTAGTATACGGGGGGGATTCCCCGGGGAGCTGTTTTTT. It yields the protein CASSIRGGFPGELFF.

This clone was detected only once. This sequence joins TRBV6-6 and TRBJ1-3; TRBD1 is a possible D gene (6 bases). CDR1 and CDR2 (germline): MNHNY, SVGAGI (reference sequence). V gave up 0 bases and J gave up 2 bases, with 8 bases separating them. CDR3 length: 15 residues. The CDR3 loop reads CASSYSGGPGNTIYF. For the CDR3, the DNA is TGTGCCAGCAGTTACTCTGGGGGGCCTGGAAACACCATATATTTT.

The J gene is TRBJ2-1, the V gene TRBV5-1; D might be TRBD1 (7 bases). Looked up from germline, CDR1 is SGHRS and CDR2 is YFSETQ. Trimming removed 4 bases from V and 6 bases from J, with 14 bases in between. The length of the CDR3 is 14 residues. The CDR3 coding sequence is TGCGCCAGCAGCGGGACAGTGGGAGGCAATGAGCAGTTCTTC. It yields the protein CASSGTVGGNEQFF.

This rearrangement joins TRBV4-1 to TRBJ1-1; D gene unclear. The CDR3 totals 16 residues. Looked up from germline, CDR1 is MGHRA and CDR2 is YSYEKL. V was shortened by 3 bases and J by 1 base, with 15 bases between the two germline ends. The CDR3 here is CASSQQPGKTNTEAFF. The CDR3 bases are TGCGCCAGCAGCCAGCAACCCGGGAAAACGAACACTGAAGCTTTCTTT.

This clone was counted a few times. The V and J genes are TRBV9 and TRBJ1-2; 11 bases map to TRBD1. Germline V CDR1 and CDR2: SGDLS, YYNGEE. The V and J ends lost 0 bases and 5 bases, in that order; junction bases with no gene match: 6. The CDR3 is 16 residues long. In nucleotides, the CDR3 is TGTGCCAGCAGCGTAGTTCCGGACAGGGGGCGATATGGCTACACCTTC. Protein: CASSVVPDRGRYGYTF.

The chain combines TRBV5-4 with TRBJ2-5; possible D gene TRBD2, 5 bases. CDR3 size: 13 residues. Germline CDR1 reads SGHNT; CDR2 reads YYREEE (reference sequence). The V end lost 1 base, the J end lost 5 bases, and 9 bases lay between the germline ends. This CDR3 reads CASSLPGEETQYF. DNA of the CDR3: TGTGCCAGCAGCTTGCCCGGGGAGGAGACCCAGTACTTC.

The chain couples TRBV5-6 to TRBJ2-3; TRBD1 agrees at 10 bases. Trimming took 1 base from V and 8 from J; bases not matched to a gene: 1. Germline V gene lookup returns CDR1 SGHDT and CDR2 YYEEEE. This CDR3 has 13 residues. CDR3 coding DNA: TGTGCCAGCAGCTTGAGGGACAGGGGTACGCAGTATTTT. Its protein is CASSLRDRGTQYF.

This clone counts as medium-sized. V and J are TRBV15 and TRBJ2-7; 7 nucleotides match TRBD1. V shed 0 bases, J shed 2 bases, and the junction held 4 bases outside the gene matches. The CDR3 is made up of 15 amino acids. Germline-derived CDR1 and CDR2 are LNHNV and YYDKDF (reference sequence). The chain's CDR3 is CATSRDRDSTYEQYF. Written as DNA, the CDR3 is TGTGCCACCAGCAGAGATAGGGACAGTACCTACGAGCAGTACTTC.

This clone was seen once. This chain links TRBV18 with TRBJ1-5; 8 bases fit TRBD1. Germline V lookup: CDR1 KGHSH, CDR2 LQKENI. V trimming: 4 bases; J trimming: 2 bases; junction bases outside the gene matches: 7. The CDR3 is 16 amino acids. CDR3 loop: CASSLSDRGGNQPQHF. The CDR3 DNA follows: TGTGCCAGCTCACTAAGCGACAGGGGAGGCAATCAGCCCCAGCATTTT. Drawing the rest from reference TRBV18 and TRBJ1-5, the complete variable domain is NAGVMQNPRHLVRRRGQEARLRCSPMKGHSHVYWYRQLPEEGLKFMVYLQKENIIDESGMPKERFSAEFPKEGPSILRIQQVVRGDSAAYFCASSLSDRGGNQPQHFGDGTRLSIL.

The chain couples TRBV9 to TRBJ1-2; perhaps TRBD1 as D (5 bases). Trimming took 0 bases from V and 2 from J, leaving 11 bases between them. Germline assignment: CDR1 SGDLS and CDR2 YYNGEE. This CDR3 has 15 amino acids. The CDR3 DNA sequence: TGTGCCAGCAGCGTAGGGGCAGGGAGGAACTATGGCTACACCTTC. Amino acid sequence: CASSVGAGRNYGYTF.

The V and J genes are TRBV29-1 and TRBJ2-7; D is possibly TRBD1 (6 bases). The CDR3 sequence is 13 residues long. Trimming removed 4 bases at V and 0 bases at J, with 10 bases between. Germline values: CDR1 SQVTM, CDR2 ANQGSEA. Here the CDR3 DNA reads TGCAGCGTTGTCAGGGGTCCCTCCTACGAGCAGTACTTC. Translating it yields CSVVRGPSYEQYF.

This chain links TRBV7-2 with TRBJ2-3; unclear D gene. The CDR3 spans 14 residues. V was shortened by 6 bases and J by 6 bases, with 16 bases between the two germline ends. Germline V gene data show CDR1 as SGHTA and CDR2 as FQGNSA. The DNA for the CDR3 is TGTGCCAGCAGTCCTACCCGGATAGGCGATACGCAGTATTTT. This gives the protein CASSPTRIGDTQYF.

The chain joins TRBV5-6 to TRBJ2-1, with 11 bases fitting TRBD2. The trim removed 4 bases at V and 9 bases at J, leaving 9 bases unmatched. The CDR3 covers 15 residues. The germline V gene has CDR1 SGHDT and CDR2 YYEEEE. CDR3 region: CASSPLAGGSFEQFF. Written as DNA, the CDR3 is TGTGCCAGCAGCCCCCTAGCGGGGGGATCGTTTGAGCAGTTCTTC.

The chain joins TRBV4-3 to TRBJ1-1; maybe TRBD1 (5 bases). CDR3 length equals 13 residues. Germline assignment: CDR1 LGHNA and CDR2 YSLEER. V was shortened by 2 bases and J by 10 bases, with 14 bases between the two germline ends. The CDR3 DNA reads TGCGCCAGCAGCCAAACCCCGGGGGGGTTAGCTTTCTTT. It translates to CASSQTPGGLAFF.